This TCR beta chain was obtained from a study of blood T cell repertoires in COVID-19. TCRdb's table, derived via immunoSEQ multiplex PCR, lists solely in-frame clones and lacks some. The top ten clones hold about 1% of a sample with approximately 400,000 clones, 81% of them seen once. Trimming removed 3 bases from V and 4 bases from J; junction bases left unmatched: 3. The CDR3 spans 14 residues. CDR1 and CDR2 from the germline V gene are SGHTA and FQGNSA. The chain joins TRBV7-2 to TRBJ2-1; 7 nucleotides align to TRBD2. Sequencing was carried out using peripheral blood. The TCR was taken from a human donor with acute or convalescent COVID-19. The donor label of this sample is uncertain. CDR3 in DNA: TGTGCCAGCAGCTTGGCTAGCGGATACAATGAGCAGTTCTTC. Its translation is CASSLASGYNEQFF.